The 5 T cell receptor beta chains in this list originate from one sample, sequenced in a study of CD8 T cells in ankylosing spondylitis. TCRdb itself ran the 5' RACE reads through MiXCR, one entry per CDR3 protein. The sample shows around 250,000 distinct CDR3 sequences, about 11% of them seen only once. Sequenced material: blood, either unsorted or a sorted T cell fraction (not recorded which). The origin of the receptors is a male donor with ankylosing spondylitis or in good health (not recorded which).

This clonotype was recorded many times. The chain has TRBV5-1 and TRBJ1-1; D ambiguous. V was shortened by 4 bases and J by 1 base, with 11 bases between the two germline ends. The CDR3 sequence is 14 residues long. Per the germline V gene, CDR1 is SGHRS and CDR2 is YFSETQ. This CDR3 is CASSRGTGNTEAFF. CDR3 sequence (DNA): TGCGCCAGCAGCCGAGGAACTGGGAACACTGAAGCTTTCTTT.

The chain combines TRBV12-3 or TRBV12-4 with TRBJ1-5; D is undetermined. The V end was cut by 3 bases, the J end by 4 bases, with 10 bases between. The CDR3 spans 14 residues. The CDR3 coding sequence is TGTGCCAGCAGTTTGATACGTGGGAATCAGCCCCAGCATTTT. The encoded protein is CASSLIRGNQPQHF.

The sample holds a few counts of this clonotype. The CDR3 loop reads CASSQPPGTSGGAEQFF. CDR3 DNA: TGTGCCAGCAGCCAACCCCCTGGGACTAGCGGGGGGGCTGAGCAGTTCTTC. The V call is TRBV7-2, the J call TRBJ2-1; TRBD2 matches at 16 bases. The junction had 10 bases not matched to a gene; V was cut back by 5 bases and J by 9 bases. CDR1 is SGHTA, CDR2 FQGNSA, per germline. This CDR3 has 17 residues.

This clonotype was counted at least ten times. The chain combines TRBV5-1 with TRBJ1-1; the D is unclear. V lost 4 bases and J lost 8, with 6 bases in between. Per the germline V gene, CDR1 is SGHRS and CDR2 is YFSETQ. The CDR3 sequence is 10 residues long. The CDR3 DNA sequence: TGCGCCAGCAGCGATCCAGAAGCTTTCTTT. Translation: CASSDPEAFF.

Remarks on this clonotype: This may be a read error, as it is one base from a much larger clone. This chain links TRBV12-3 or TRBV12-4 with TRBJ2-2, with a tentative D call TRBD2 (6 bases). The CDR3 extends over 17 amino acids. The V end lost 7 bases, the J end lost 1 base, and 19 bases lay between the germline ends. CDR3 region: CASTVPPTSQNTGELFF. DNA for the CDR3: TGTGCCAGCACCGTCCCCCCAACTAGCCAGAACACCGGGGAGCTGTTTTTT.